This T cell receptor (beta chain) emerged from a study of monozygotic twins with cystic fibrosis. From germline, CDR1 is SGHNT and CDR2 YYREEE (reference sequence). The CDR3 covers 15 residues. V was shortened by 1 base and J by 3 bases, with 8 bases between the two germline ends. Findings of the study overall: J usage was most co-twin-similar in 8 of 16 pairs, V in 13. Clonality was generally low (median around 0.01), higher in the most severe patients.

This clone was detected a few times. Its antigen is as yet unknown. Produced via immunoSEQ multiplex PCR; TCRdb's table is partial and in-frame only. The sample yields about 23,000 clones, approximately 90% seen once. What was sequenced was blood. The V and J genes are TRBV5-4 and TRBJ1-6; TRBD1 is a possible D gene (5 bases). The clonotype comes from a girl aged 2-15 years with cystic fibrosis. The CDR3 nucleotides are TGTGCCAGCAGCTTGCTGGGGGACTATAATTCACCCCTCCACTTT. Translation gives CASSLLGDYNSPLHF.